The 21 T cell receptor beta chains reported below all come from one sample, sequenced in a study of T-cell memory formation after mild COVID-19. Each CDR3 protein gets one entry after TCRdb re-called the 5' RACE reads with MiXCR. The sample includes 500,000 to 650,000 distinct CDR3 sequences, less than 25% of them seen just once. Sample: PBMCs or a T cell subset sorted from them (not recorded which). Receptor source: an adult woman who had mild COVID-19 (a few samples of this study predate the infection). Cell type and time point are not known.

This chain links TRBV20-1 with TRBJ1-2, with 8 positions matching TRBD1. The germline CDR1 and CDR2 sequences are DFQATT and SNEGSKA (reference sequence). The ends lost 6 bases at V and 2 bases at J; junction bases unmatched: 8. The CDR3 extends over 14 amino acids. The CDR3 nucleotides read TGCAGTGCAACAGGACAGGGAGGGAACTATGGCTACACCTTC. Protein: CSATGQGGNYGYTF.

The chain joins TRBV6-5 to TRBJ1-2; D may be TRBD1 (5 bases). V lost 4 bases and J lost 0, with 9 bases in between. Germline V gene sequence: CDR1 MNHEY, CDR2 SVGAGI. This CDR3 is built from 14 residues. CDR3 amino acids: CASSFGRANYGYTF. CDR3 in DNA: TGTGCCAGCAGTTTTGGCAGGGCTAACTATGGCTACACCTTC.

V and J are TRBV5-1 and TRBJ2-1; TRBD2 agrees at 12 bases. The CDR3 sequence is 19 residues long. Germline assignment: CDR1 SGHRS and CDR2 YFSETQ. The J segment lost 6 bases and the V segment lost 0 bases, leaving 13 bases of the junction unmatched. CDR3 residues: CASSLALAGGSFVRNEQFF. The DNA of the CDR3 is TGCGCCAGCAGCTTGGCCCTAGCGGGAGGGTCCTTCGTCCGCAATGAGCAGTTCTTC.

This clonotype was recorded a few times. This chain links TRBV7-6 with TRBJ1-2; TRBD1 agrees at 7 bases. J was trimmed by 14 bases and V by 4 bases; bases with no gene match: 10. This CDR3 contains 12 residues. Germline V gene lookup returns CDR1 SGHVS and CDR2 FNYEAQ. The CDR3 DNA is TGTGCCAGCAGCTATAAGGACAGGATCCTTACCTTC. Its translation is CASSYKDRILTF.

This clonotype was recorded a few times. The chain recombines TRBV25-1 with TRBJ1-1; possibly TRBD1 for D (6 bases). V dropped 5 bases and J dropped 4 bases, with 14 bases sitting between them. Germline V gives CDR1 MGHDK, CDR2 SYGVNS. The CDR3 has 14 residues. The CDR3 DNA reads as TGTGCCAGCAGTCACAGGGTCTCTAGCACTGAAGCTTTCTTT. It translates to CASSHRVSSTEAFF.

This clonotype has more than one count but fewer than ten. The V and J genes are TRBV2 and TRBJ2-1; possible D gene TRBD1, 8 bases. The germline V gene encodes CDR1 SNHLY and CDR2 FYNNEI. The CDR3 extends over 15 amino acids. V was clipped by 1 base and J by 6 bases, with 13 bases between them. CDR3 amino acids: CASSEDRGGRNEQFF. In nucleotides, the CDR3 is TGTGCCAGCAGTGAAGACAGGGGGGGACGCAATGAGCAGTTCTTC. The variable domain in full, completed from reference TRBV2 and TRBJ2-1, reads EPEVTQTPSHQVTQMGQEVILRCVPISNHLYFYWYRQILGQKVEFLVSFYNNEISEKSEIFDDQFSVERPDGSNFTLKIRSTKLEDSAMYFCASSEDRGGRNEQFFGPGTRLTVL.

This clonotype was counted many times. This chain connects TRBV3-1 to TRBJ1-1; D might be TRBD1 (6 bases). The CDR3 covers 14 residues. Germline CDR1 is LGHDT and CDR2 is YNNKEL (reference sequence). With 1 base removed from V and 1 base from J, the gap between germline ends came to 7 bases. The CDR3 sequence is CASSQVGGNTEAFF. CDR3 DNA: TGTGCCAGCAGCCAAGTAGGGGGGAACACTGAAGCTTTCTTT.

This clonotype was seen at least ten times. The V and J genes are TRBV12-3 or TRBV12-4 and TRBJ2-5, with D perhaps TRBD2 (7 bases). This CDR3 is built from 13 residues. V gave up 6 bases and J gave up 5 bases, with 13 bases separating them. The CDR3 DNA is TGTGCCAGCAGACGGGGGGCTCTTGAGACCCAGTACTTC. It yields the protein CASRRGALETQYF.

The chain combines TRBV29-1 with TRBJ2-1; D uncertain. Germline-derived CDR1 and CDR2 are SQVTM and ANQGSEA. The CDR3 length is 10 residues. The V end was cut by 3 bases, the J end by 4 bases, with 1 base between. CDR3 nucleotides: TGCAGCGTTGAGTACAATGAGCAGTTCTTC. It translates to CSVEYNEQFF.

The sample holds a few counts of this clonotype. J is TRBJ1-2 and V is TRBV6-2 or TRBV6-3, with 8 bases that match TRBD1. From germline, CDR1 is MNHEY and CDR2 SVGEGT. Trimming removed 4 bases from V and 6 bases from J; junction bases left unmatched: 10. The CDR3 loop spans 15 amino acids. The CDR3 region has the DNA TGTGCCAGCAGTTTTTTAGAACAGGGGGAGGATGGCTACACCTTC. Translation gives CASSFLEQGEDGYTF.

The chain employs TRBV7-9 and TRBJ1-5; 8 positions match TRBD1. The CDR3 contains 14 residues. CDR1 and CDR2 (germline): SEHNR, FQNEAQ (reference sequence). The trim removed 3 bases at V and 4 bases at J, leaving 2 bases unmatched. CDR3 coding DNA: TGTGCCAGCAGCTTGACAGGGGCGAATCAGCCCCAGCATTTT. Translation: CASSLTGANQPQHF.

The V gene is TRBV5-1, the J gene TRBJ2-7; maybe TRBD1 (5 bases). The germline V and J ends were trimmed by 1 base and 2 bases, with 10 bases remaining between them. The V gene's germline CDR1 is SGHRS and CDR2 YFSETQ. The CDR3 runs to 14 residues. The CDR3 nucleotides read TGCGCCAGCAGCTTGACAGGAGATACCTACGAGCAGTACTTC. Its protein product is CASSLTGDTYEQYF.

This clonotype has a handful of counts. The CDR3 here is CASSFLGTDGEQYF. Here the CDR3 DNA reads TGCGCCAGCAGCTTCCTCGGGACAGACGGAGAGCAGTACTTC. The V and J genes are TRBV5-1 and TRBJ2-7; 7 bases map to TRBD1. V gave up 2 bases and J gave up 7 bases; unmatched junction bases: 9. Germline CDR1 SGHRS, CDR2 YFSETQ. The CDR3 is 14 residues long.

The V and J genes are TRBV5-1 and TRBJ1-1, with D tentatively TRBD1 (6 bases). Germline-derived CDR1 and CDR2 are SGHRS and YFSETQ. The V end lost 5 bases, the J end lost 3 bases, and 11 bases lay between the germline ends. The CDR3 totals 13 residues. CDR3 nucleotide sequence: TGCGCCAGCAGGGCGAAGGGGGACACTGAAGCTTTCTTT. It is translated as CASRAKGDTEAFF.

V is TRBV24-1 and J is TRBJ2-3; D might be TRBD2 (6 bases). Germline CDR1 reads KGHDR; CDR2 reads SFDVKD. The CDR3 is made up of 17 amino acids. The V gene lost 5 bases and the J gene lost 4 bases, with 21 bases spanning the gap. CDR3 coding DNA: TGTGCCACCAGTGCAACCTCAGGGCGGGGCAGCGCAGATACGCAGTATTTT. Translated: CATSATSGRGSADTQYF.

V usage is TRBV20-1 and J usage is TRBJ2-2, with D possibly matching TRBD1 (6 bases). The CDR3 contains 12 residues. V dropped 0 bases and J dropped 7 bases, with 6 bases sitting between them. In germline, CDR1 is DFQATT, CDR2 SNEGSKA (reference sequence). CDR3 nucleotide sequence: TGCAGTGCTAGAGAAGGGGGCGGGGAGCTGTTTTTT. Translation gives CSAREGGGELFF.

The chain uses TRBV9 and TRBJ2-7, with 10 bases fitting TRBD1. With V trimmed by 3 bases and J by 5 bases, 11 bases remained unmatched. This CDR3 has 16 residues. Per the germline V gene, CDR1 is SGDLS and CDR2 is YYNGEE. The CDR3 bases are TGTGCCAGCAGCGACGGAAGACAGGGGGCGCGCAACGAGCAGTACTTC. This translates into CASSDGRQGARNEQYF.

The V call is TRBV30, the J call TRBJ1-1; possible D gene TRBD1, 6 bases. The CDR3 contains 16 residues. V gave up 4 bases and J gave up 4 bases, with 22 bases separating them. The V gene's germline CDR1 is GTSNPN and CDR2 SVGIG (reference sequence). The DNA of the CDR3 is TGTGCCTGGACGAACGGAATAGGCCCCAGGGGCACTGAAGCTTTCTTT. This gives the protein CAWTNGIGPRGTEAFF.

This clonotype was observed once. CDR3 residues: CASSPQGPLTGELFF. CDR3 DNA: TGTGCCAGCTCACCCCAGGGCCCGCTCACCGGGGAGCTGTTTTTT. The rearrangement joins TRBV18 to TRBJ2-2; TRBD1 might be the D (5 bases). This CDR3 is built from 15 residues. Germline V CDR1 and CDR2: KGHSH, LQKENI. Trimming took off 3 bases at V and 4 bases at J, with 12 bases between the two ends.

This clonotype showed up just a few times. The chain carries TRBV5-1 and TRBJ1-1; 7 bases are a match to TRBD1. The ends lost 6 bases at V and 3 bases at J; junction bases unmatched: 5. This CDR3 region has 13 residues. The V gene's germline CDR1 is SGHRS and CDR2 YFSETQ. CDR3 bases: TGCGCCAGCAATAAGGGGGCGGACACTGAAGCTTTCTTT. It yields the protein CASNKGADTEAFF.

Only a few counts were recorded for this clonotype. The chain joins TRBV7-3 to TRBJ2-5; 7 bases fit TRBD1. The CDR3 extends over 10 amino acids. Looked up from germline, CDR1 is SGHTA and CDR2 is FQGTGA. In DNA, the CDR3 is TGTGGGGGACAGCGAGAGACCCAGTACTTC. Its translation is CGGQRETQYF.